The present T cell receptor (beta chain) was sequenced within a study of T cells in Graves' hyperthyroidism and ophthalmopathy. Study-level findings and limits: Blood also held most thyroid clonotypes expanded beyond 0.001.

Germline assignment: CDR1 MGHDK and CDR2 SYGVNS. This CDR3 has 13 amino acids. The V segment lost 6 bases and the J segment 7 bases; nucleotides outside the gene matches: 8. Participants, patients aged 18 to 65, had newly diagnosed hyperthyroidism with a duration under 2 months. Criteria for exclusion of patients were uncontrolled infection, other autoimmune disease, pregnancy or lactation. Every diagnosis used clinical symptoms, serum thyroxine and TRAb, thyroid ultrasound and orbital computed tomography. As concerns this clonotype: The antigen is undetermined.

Template material for amplifying TCR beta CDR3 regions consisted of RNA transcripts. With the HTBI primer set, the TCR CDR3 went through a first round of RT-PCR. TCRdb re-called the multiplex PCR reads through MiXCR, storing one row per CDR3 protein. The table records hundreds of thousands of distinct CDR3 sequences, approximately 40% of them present only once. This TCR was sampled from a woman in her thirties or forties with Graves' hyperthyroidism. The chain recombines TRBV25-1 with TRBJ1-2; 7 nucleotides align to TRBD1. Material: blood. The CDR3 spells CASRGEGAGGYTF. CDR3 DNA: TGTGCCAGCAGAGGGGAGGGGGCAGGTGGCTACACCTTC.